This T cell receptor beta chain was captured by sequencing in a study of cytomegalovirus exposure and HLA in healthy donors. Background on the study: As released early, the data held about 85 million unique TCRs from HLA-typed donors. General study results and limits: The authors enumerated roughly 180 TCR beta chains as linked to cytomegalovirus.

Notes on this clone: The antigen remains unidentified.

Germline CDR1 and CDR2: SQVTM and ANQGSEA. This CDR3 is 13 amino acids long. Trimming took 1 base from V and 2 from J, leaving 8 bases between them. Primers for the PCR totalled 60 Vbeta and 13 Jbeta. Generated by immunoSEQ multiplex PCR, the TCRdb table keeps only in-frame clones and is missing some. The sample totals 40,000 to 50,000 clones. Sequencing was done on a sample of PBMCs. This clonotype originated in a woman in her 40s in good health and CMV-seronegative. The V gene is TRBV29-1, the J gene TRBJ1-2; D remains ambiguous. This CDR3 is CSVEAGVNYGYTF. The CDR3 coding sequence is TGCAGCGTTGAAGCCGGGGTCAACTATGGCTACACCTTC.